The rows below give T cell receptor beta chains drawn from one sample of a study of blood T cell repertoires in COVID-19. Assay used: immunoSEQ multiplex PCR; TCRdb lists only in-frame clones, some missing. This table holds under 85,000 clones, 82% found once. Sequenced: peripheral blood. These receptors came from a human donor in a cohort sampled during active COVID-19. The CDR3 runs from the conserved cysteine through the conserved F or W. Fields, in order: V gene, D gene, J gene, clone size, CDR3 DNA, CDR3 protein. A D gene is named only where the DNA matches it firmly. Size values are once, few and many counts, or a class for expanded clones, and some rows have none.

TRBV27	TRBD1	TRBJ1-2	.	TGTGCCAGCAGACGACCGGGACAGAGAAATGGCTACACCTTC	CASRRPGQRNGYTF
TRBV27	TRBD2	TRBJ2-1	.	TGTGCCAGTTCACTAGCGGGGCCGAACAATGAGCAGTTCTTC	CASSLAGPNNEQFF
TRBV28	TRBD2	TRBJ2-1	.	TGTGCCAGCAGCCTAGCGGGGGGCTACACCCACAATGAGCAGTTCTTC	CASSLAGGYTHNEQFF
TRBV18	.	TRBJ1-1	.	TGTGCCAGCAAGACAGGTCGGAACACTGAAGCTTTCTTT	CASKTGRNTEAFF
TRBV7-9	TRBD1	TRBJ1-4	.	TGTGCCAGCAGCAAGACAGGGGGCCTTGAAAAACTGTTTTTT	CASSKTGGLEKLFF
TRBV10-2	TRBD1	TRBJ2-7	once	TGCGCCAGCAGCCTAGGGGGCGTTGAGCAGTACTTC	CASSLGGVEQYF
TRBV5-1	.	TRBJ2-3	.	TGCGCCAGCAGCTTTGGTCTAGCGACAGATACGCAGTATTTT	CASSFGLATDTQYF
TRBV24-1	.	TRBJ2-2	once	TGTGCCACCAGTGACACTCGACAGCCGACGAACACCGGGGAGCTGTTTTTT	CATSDTRQPTNTGELFF
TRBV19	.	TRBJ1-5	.	TGTGCCAGTAGTATAAGGCAGGAGGTTGGACAGCCCCAGCATTTT	CASSIRQEVGQPQHF
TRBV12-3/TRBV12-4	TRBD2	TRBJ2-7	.	TGTGCCAGCAGTCCCAGCGGGGGGCGCGAGCAGTACTTC	CASSPSGGREQYF
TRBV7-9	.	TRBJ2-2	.	TGTGCCAGCAGCCCCCCAGGGGCCCCGAACACCGGGGAGCTGTTTTTT	CASSPPGAPNTGELFF
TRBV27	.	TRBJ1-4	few	TGTGCCAGCAGTTGGGCGGGGGCGGGTGAAAAACTGTTTTTT	CASSWAGAGEKLFF
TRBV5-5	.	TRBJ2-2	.	TGTGCCAGCAGCCCAGCCCAGCGTGGAAGCACCGGGGAGCTGTTTTTT	CASSPAQRGSTGELFF
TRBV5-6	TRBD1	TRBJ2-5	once	TGTGCCAGCAGCCGTAGGGCCGGGACAGCATATCTGAAGACCCAGTACTTC	CASSRRAGTAYLKTQYF
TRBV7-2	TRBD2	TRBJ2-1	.	TGTGCCAGCAGCATGGGACTAGCGGGAACCCCCATAATTAATGAGCAGTTCTTC	CASSMGLAGTPIINEQFF
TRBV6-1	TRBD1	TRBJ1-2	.	TGTGCCAGCAGTGATCAGGGGGAACACTATGGCTACACCTTC	CASSDQGEHYGYTF
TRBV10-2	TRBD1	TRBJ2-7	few	TGCGCCAGCCTAGGGACAGGGGGTACCTACGAGCAGTACTTC	CASLGTGGTYEQYF
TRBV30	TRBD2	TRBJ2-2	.	TGTGCCTGGAGTGTAGGTTTAGCGGGCTACACCGGGGAGCTGTTTTTT	CAWSVGLAGYTGELFF
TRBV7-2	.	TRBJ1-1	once	TGTGCCAGCAGTCCACCGGACAGCTACACTGAAGCTTTCTTT	CASSPPDSYTEAFF
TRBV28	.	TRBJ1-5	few	TGTGCCAGCCGAAGACCGGGACAAAATCAGCCCCAGCATTTT	CASRRPGQNQPQHF
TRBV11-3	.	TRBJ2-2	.	TGTGCCAGCAGTTTAGCAGGGGAGTACACCGGGGAGCTGTTTTTT	CASSLAGEYTGELFF
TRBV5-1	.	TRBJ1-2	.	TGCGCCAGCAGCTTGCGGTCCAGGGGTCGTGACTATGGCTACACCTTC	CASSLRSRGRDYGYTF
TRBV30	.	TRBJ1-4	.	TGTGCCTGGAGTTACTGGGTACACAGTAATGAAAAACTGTTTTTT	CAWSYWVHSNEKLFF
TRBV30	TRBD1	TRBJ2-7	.	TGTGCCTGGGACCCCCGGGACAGCATCTCCTACGAGCAGTACTTC	CAWDPRDSISYEQYF
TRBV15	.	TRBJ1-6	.	TGTGCCACCAGCAGAGATCGGGGGGCGAGTTCACCCCTCCACTTT	CATSRDRGASSPLHF
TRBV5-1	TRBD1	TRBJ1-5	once	TGCGCCAGCAGCTTGGCAGGGGGAGGACAGCCCCAGCATTTT	CASSLAGGGQPQHF
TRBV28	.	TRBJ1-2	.	TGTGCCAGCAGTTTAACTGTCGGGGGAGTTCACGGCTACACCTTC	CASSLTVGGVHGYTF
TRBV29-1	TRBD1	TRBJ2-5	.	TGCAGCGTTGTGACAGGGGGAGAGACCCAGTACTTC	CSVVTGGETQYF
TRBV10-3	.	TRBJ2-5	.	TGTGCCATCAGTGAGGCGGCCTTTGGGGAGACCCAGTACTTC	CAISEAAFGETQYF
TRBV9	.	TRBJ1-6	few	TGTGCCAGCAGCTATGGGACTAACTCTAATTCACCCCTCCACTTT	CASSYGTNSNSPLHF
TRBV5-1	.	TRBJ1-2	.	TGCGCCAGCAGTACAGAAGCTAACTATGGCTACACCTTC	CASSTEANYGYTF
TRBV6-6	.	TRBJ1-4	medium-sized	TGTGCCAGCCGCCTGGGGGCGAATAATGAAAAACTGTTTTTT	CASRLGANNEKLFF
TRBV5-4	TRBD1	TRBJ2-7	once	TGTGCCAGCAGGGGGGACAGCTCCTACGAGCAGTACTTC	CASRGDSSYEQYF
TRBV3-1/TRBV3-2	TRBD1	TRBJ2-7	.	TGTGCCAGCAGTGGAGACAGGGCCTACGAGCAGTACTTC	CASSGDRAYEQYF
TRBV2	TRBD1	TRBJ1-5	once	TGTGCCAGCAGGGGACAGGGCTATCAGCCCCAGCATTTT	CASRGQGYQPQHF
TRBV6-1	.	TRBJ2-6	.	TGTGCCAGCAGTGTTGTCAGGGCTAATGGGGCCAACGTCCTGACTTTC	CASSVVRANGANVLTF